This T cell receptor (beta chain) was observed in a study of cytomegalovirus exposure and HLA in healthy donors. Whole-study results and caveats: For cytomegalovirus status, the classifier reportedly gave diagnoses with high specificity and sensitivity. Fewer N-insertions than the approximately 700-donor mean were reportedly shown by an Asian-associated ancestry cluster in a later analysis. HLA allele associations emerged for roughly 17,000 TCR beta sequences in a later analysis, at 0.05 false discovery rate.

The germline V gene has CDR1 SGHVS and CDR2 FNYEAQ. The CDR3 is 14 amino acids. With 2 bases removed from V and 4 bases from J, the gap between germline ends came to 9 bases. PCR employed 60 Vbeta and 13 Jbeta primers. The repertoire was sequenced with immunoSEQ multiplex PCR; TCRdb's copy has only in-frame clones and lacks some. The sample lists around 100,000 clones; around 80% were seen once. The count of this clone is one. Its antigen is still unknown. Sequencing used PBMCs. The rearrangement joins TRBV7-6 to TRBJ2-1; D uncertain. This TCR came from a woman younger than 30 in good health and CMV-seropositive. CDR3 sequence (DNA): TGTGCCAGCAGCTTAAACAGTGGTTACAATGAGCAGTTCTTC. The encoded protein is CASSLNSGYNEQFF.